A single sample is the source of the 17 T cell receptor beta chains below, sequenced in a study of cytomegalovirus exposure and HLA in healthy donors. PCR amplification relied on 60 Vbeta primers (plus 13 Jbeta primers). TCRdb's copy holds only in-frame clones and misses some; the assay was immunoSEQ multiplex PCR. The data hold roughly 300,000 clones, with 70% to 90% observed a single time. The sample comprised PBMCs. Receptor source: a man aged 35 to 55 in good health and CMV-seropositive.

This clone has just one count. This chain links TRBV7-9 with TRBJ2-5, with TRBD2 matching 14 bases. V lost 4 bases and J lost 5; bases outside the gene matches: 3. Germline V gene sequence: CDR1 SEHNR, CDR2 FQNEAQ (reference sequence). This CDR3 comprises 15 residues. The CDR3 loop is CASSWGLAGEETQYF. Written as DNA, the CDR3 is TGTGCCAGCAGCTGGGGACTAGCGGGAGAGGAGACCCAGTACTTC.

The chain is built from TRBV28 and TRBJ2-5, with 9 bases matching TRBD1. Germline lookup yields CDR1 MDHEN and CDR2 SYDVKM. The CDR3 totals 17 residues. Germline trimming cut 2 bases from V and 1 base from J; bases unmatched to any gene: 8. As DNA, the CDR3 is TGTGCCAGCAGTTTACTACGGACAGGGGCCTCCCAAGAGACCCAGTACTTC. Its protein is CASSLLRTGASQETQYF. The full variable domain, rest sourced from reference TRBV28 and TRBJ2-5, is DVKVTQSSRYLVKRTGEKVFLECVQDMDHENMFWYRQDPGLGLRLIYFSYDVKMKEKGDIPEGYSVSREKKERFSLILESASTNQTSMYLCASSLLRTGASQETQYFGPGTRLLVL.

The chain joins TRBV6-1 to TRBJ1-1, with unresolved D. The CDR3 contains 13 residues. Germline V gives CDR1 MNHNS, CDR2 SASEGT. Trimming left V 1 base short and J 2 bases short, with 5 bases between. CDR3 nucleotide sequence: TGTGCCAGCAGTGAAGGTATTAACACTGAAGCTTTCTTT. Its translation is CASSEGINTEAFF.

The gene calls are TRBV25-1 and TRBJ1-1, with a weak D call TRBD1 (5 bases). Looked up from germline, CDR1 is MGHDK and CDR2 is SYGVNS. Trimming removed 3 bases from V and 1 base from J, with 15 bases in between. This CDR3 spans 16 amino acids. The CDR3 DNA follows: TGTGCCAGCAGTGAGTCAGGGAAGGGGTGGAACACTGAAGCTTTCTTT. It specifies CASSESGKGWNTEAFF.

The chain links TRBV4-2 to TRBJ2-3; D remains ambiguous. The V end was cut by 3 bases, the J end by 4 bases, with 11 bases between. The CDR3 totals 14 residues. CDR1 and CDR2 (germline): LGHNA, YNFKEQ. DNA of the CDR3: TGTGCCAGCAGCCAGAGCTTTTCCGCAGATACGCAGTATTTT. This gives the protein CASSQSFSADTQYF.

The chain uses TRBV28 and TRBJ2-7, with no clear D. The germline gives CDR1 MDHEN, CDR2 SYDVKM. Trimming cost V 6 bases and J 6 bases, with 12 bases left between them. The CDR3 contains 12 residues. For the CDR3, the DNA is TGTGCCAGCAGCCCCCCGCGCGGCGAGCAGTACTTC. Translating gives CASSPPRGEQYF.

V usage is TRBV29-1 and J usage is TRBJ2-7; a possible D gene is TRBD1 (6 bases). CDR1 and CDR2 from the germline V gene are SQVTM and ANQGSEA. V was trimmed by 4 bases and J by 4 bases, leaving 14 bases between them. The CDR3 sequence is 13 residues long. Here the CDR3 reads CSVVPDSQYEQYF. In DNA form, the CDR3 reads TGCAGCGTTGTCCCGGACAGCCAGTACGAGCAGTACTTC.

This clone was seen a handful of times. The chain recombines TRBV5-1 with TRBJ1-4; TRBD1 might be the D (5 bases). Trimming stripped 0 bases from V and 7 bases from J, with 13 bases between. Per the germline V gene, CDR1 is SGHRS and CDR2 is YFSETQ. This CDR3 spans 15 amino acids. The CDR3 sequence is CASSLVGTGTEKLFF. The CDR3 DNA reads TGCGCCAGCAGCTTGGTCGGGACTGGAACTGAAAAACTGTTTTTT.

The chain recombines TRBV5-6 with TRBJ2-5; D might be TRBD2 (6 bases). The CDR3 has 14 amino acids. The germline CDR1 and CDR2 sequences are SGHDT and YYEEEE. V was clipped by 4 bases and J by 5 bases, with 15 bases between them. The CDR3 loop reads CASSETGVGETQYF. CDR3 in DNA: TGTGCCAGCAGCGAGACGGGAGTAGGGGAGACCCAGTACTTC.

The chain links TRBV7-6 to TRBJ1-4; TRBD1 matches 8 bases. The germline V gene has CDR1 SGHVS and CDR2 FNYEAQ. V lost 1 base and J lost 8; bases outside the gene matches: 9. This CDR3 contains 16 residues. CDR3 loop: CASSLVSPRGREKLFF. The CDR3 DNA reads as TGTGCCAGCAGCTTAGTTTCTCCCAGGGGGCGAGAAAAACTGTTTTTT.

The genes are TRBV5-1 and TRBJ1-4; no clear D gene. The germline V gene encodes CDR1 SGHRS and CDR2 YFSETQ. The V end lost 0 bases, the J end lost 5 bases, and 14 bases lay between the germline ends. The CDR3 has 16 residues. CDR3 sequence: CASSLDAAGANEKLFF. CDR3 nucleotides: TGCGCCAGCAGCTTGGATGCGGCGGGCGCCAATGAAAAACTGTTTTTT.

The V and J genes are TRBV28 and TRBJ1-5, with D uncertain. Germline CDR1 MDHEN, CDR2 SYDVKM. V gave up 5 bases and J gave up 1 base, with 12 bases separating them. The CDR3 covers 15 residues. The CDR3 nucleotides are TGTGCCAGCAGTAAAAAAGGAGGCAGCAATCAGCCCCAGCATTTT. Residues: CASSKKGGSNQPQHF.

V is TRBV18 and J is TRBJ2-5; 7 bases agree with TRBD1. The junction had 3 bases not matched to a gene; V was cut back by 4 bases and J by 4 bases. Germline values: CDR1 KGHSH, CDR2 LQKENI. The CDR3 loop spans 13 amino acids. CDR3 residues: CASSRGTAETQYF. The DNA for the CDR3 is TGTGCCAGCTCACGAGGGACAGCAGAGACCCAGTACTTC. Variable domain in full (rest from reference TRBV18 and TRBJ2-5): NAGVMQNPRHLVRRRGQEARLRCSPMKGHSHVYWYRQLPEEGLKFMVYLQKENIIDESGMPKERFSAEFPKEGPSILRIQQVVRGDSAAYFCASSRGTAETQYFGPGTRLLVL.

The chain recombines TRBV5-6 with TRBJ2-5, with TRBD2 matching 7 bases. TRBJ2-7 matches the DNA end more closely, so the J call is doubtful. The germline CDR1 and CDR2 sequences are SGHDT and YYEEEE. The CDR3 covers 14 residues. The CDR3 region is CASSFRDYAYEQYF. DNA of the CDR3: TGTGCCAGCAGCTTCCGGGACTACGCCTACGAGCAGTACTTC.

The gene calls are TRBV5-1 and TRBJ2-5; D may be TRBD1 (6 bases). Germline V lookup: CDR1 SGHRS, CDR2 YFSETQ. The CDR3 loop spans 14 amino acids. V lost 4 bases, J lost 3 bases, and 13 bases lay in between. Here the CDR3 reads CASSRDPGEETQYF. For the CDR3, the DNA is TGCGCCAGCAGCCGAGACCCAGGGGAAGAGACCCAGTACTTC.

This chain connects TRBV14 to TRBJ1-1; perhaps TRBD1 as D (6 bases). This CDR3 comprises 14 residues. V lost 3 bases and J 4 bases, leaving 12 bases between the germline ends. The germline V gene has CDR1 SGHDN and CDR2 FVKESK. The CDR3 DNA sequence: TGTGCCAGCAGCCACACAGGGATTAGCACTGAAGCTTTCTTT. This encodes CASSHTGISTEAFF.

The chain joins TRBV2 to TRBJ2-1; 8 nucleotides match TRBD2. Germline-derived CDR1 and CDR2 are SNHLY and FYNNEI. The CDR3 runs to 15 residues. With 5 bases clipped from V and 2 bases from J, the junction kept 5 bases outside the gene matches. CDR3 sequence (DNA): TGTGCCAGCAGTAAGAGCGGGAGACCCTACAATGAGCAGTTCTTC. The encoded protein is CASSKSGRPYNEQFF.